The clone carrying this T cell receptor (beta chain) is a singleton in its sample. The data originate from a study of blood T cell repertoires in COVID-19. About the study: PBMCs, B-cell-depleted T cells, or T cells provided the cDNA or gDNA that made up the material.

Germline V gene lookup returns CDR1 SGHTA and CDR2 FQGNSA. The germline V and J ends were trimmed by 1 base and 7 bases, with 8 bases remaining between them. The CDR3 sequence is 13 residues long. Original data processing: Using reference gene primer amplification, nucleated cell counts were estimated. The table came from immunoSEQ multiplex PCR; TCRdb's copy has only in-frame clones and leaves some out. The V and J calls and clone size come from that table; D and trimming were worked out from the DNA. Seen here are a few hundred thousand clones, 87% observed once, and the top ten hold 6%. The study assigned cohorts using participant-reported clinical history.

This TCR derives from a woman in her thirties or forties who had recovered from COVID-19. J is TRBJ1-5 and V is TRBV7-2; D remains ambiguous. The sequenced sample consisted of PBMCs or T cells enriched from blood (not recorded which). CDR3 sequence (DNA): TGTGCCAGCAGCTTAGGGCGCAGGCAGCCCCAGCATTTT. Protein: CASSLGRRQPQHF.